This T cell receptor beta chain was documented in a study of control samples from healthy donors and cancer patients. TCRdb's copy holds only in-frame clones and misses some; the assay was immunoSEQ multiplex PCR. The sample has some 21,000 clones; more than 80% are singletons. Only a few counts were recorded for this clone. V dropped 6 bases and J dropped 1 base, with 19 bases sitting between them. CDR3 length: 17 residues. CDR1 and CDR2 from the germline V gene are MGHRA and YSYEKL. This receptor was taken from a man in his sixties with head and neck cancer. The sample was PBMCs. The rearrangement uses TRBV4-1 and TRBJ1-5, with D tentatively TRBD1 (5 bases). The CDR3 here is CASRLTPGLGSNQPQHF. CDR3 nucleotide sequence: TGCGCCAGCAGACTCACCCCGGGACTAGGAAGCAATCAGCCCCAGCATTTT.